This paragraph covers one T cell receptor beta chain sequence. The data are from a study of blood T cell repertoires in COVID-19. Looking at the study overall: Researchers got acute and convalescent COVID-19 samples from the United States, Italy and Spain. PBMCs, B-cell-depleted T cells, or T cells provided the cDNA or gDNA that made up the material.

Study members were between about 18 and 95 years old and lived in roughly 24 US regions. Recovery among Cohort 3 donors was established by two negative PCRs, clearance, or symptom resolution. Measured with immunoSEQ multiplex PCR; TCRdb has only the in-frame clones, and not every one. The sample holds 310,000 or so clones, roughly 87% seen once. CDR3 length: 15 residues. Germline assignment: CDR1 MNHEY and CDR2 SMNVEV (reference sequence). V dropped 6 bases and J dropped 2; count of bases not matched to a gene: 6. This rearrangement joins TRBV27 to TRBJ2-7; 11 bases match TRBD1. The TCR comes from a woman aged 25 to 39 who had recovered from COVID-19. Sequencing input: PBMCs or T cells enriched from blood (not recorded which). CDR3 sequence reads: CASRQDRGLTYEQYF. The CDR3 nucleotides are TGTGCCAGCAGGCAGGACAGGGGGCTTACCTACGAGCAGTACTTC.